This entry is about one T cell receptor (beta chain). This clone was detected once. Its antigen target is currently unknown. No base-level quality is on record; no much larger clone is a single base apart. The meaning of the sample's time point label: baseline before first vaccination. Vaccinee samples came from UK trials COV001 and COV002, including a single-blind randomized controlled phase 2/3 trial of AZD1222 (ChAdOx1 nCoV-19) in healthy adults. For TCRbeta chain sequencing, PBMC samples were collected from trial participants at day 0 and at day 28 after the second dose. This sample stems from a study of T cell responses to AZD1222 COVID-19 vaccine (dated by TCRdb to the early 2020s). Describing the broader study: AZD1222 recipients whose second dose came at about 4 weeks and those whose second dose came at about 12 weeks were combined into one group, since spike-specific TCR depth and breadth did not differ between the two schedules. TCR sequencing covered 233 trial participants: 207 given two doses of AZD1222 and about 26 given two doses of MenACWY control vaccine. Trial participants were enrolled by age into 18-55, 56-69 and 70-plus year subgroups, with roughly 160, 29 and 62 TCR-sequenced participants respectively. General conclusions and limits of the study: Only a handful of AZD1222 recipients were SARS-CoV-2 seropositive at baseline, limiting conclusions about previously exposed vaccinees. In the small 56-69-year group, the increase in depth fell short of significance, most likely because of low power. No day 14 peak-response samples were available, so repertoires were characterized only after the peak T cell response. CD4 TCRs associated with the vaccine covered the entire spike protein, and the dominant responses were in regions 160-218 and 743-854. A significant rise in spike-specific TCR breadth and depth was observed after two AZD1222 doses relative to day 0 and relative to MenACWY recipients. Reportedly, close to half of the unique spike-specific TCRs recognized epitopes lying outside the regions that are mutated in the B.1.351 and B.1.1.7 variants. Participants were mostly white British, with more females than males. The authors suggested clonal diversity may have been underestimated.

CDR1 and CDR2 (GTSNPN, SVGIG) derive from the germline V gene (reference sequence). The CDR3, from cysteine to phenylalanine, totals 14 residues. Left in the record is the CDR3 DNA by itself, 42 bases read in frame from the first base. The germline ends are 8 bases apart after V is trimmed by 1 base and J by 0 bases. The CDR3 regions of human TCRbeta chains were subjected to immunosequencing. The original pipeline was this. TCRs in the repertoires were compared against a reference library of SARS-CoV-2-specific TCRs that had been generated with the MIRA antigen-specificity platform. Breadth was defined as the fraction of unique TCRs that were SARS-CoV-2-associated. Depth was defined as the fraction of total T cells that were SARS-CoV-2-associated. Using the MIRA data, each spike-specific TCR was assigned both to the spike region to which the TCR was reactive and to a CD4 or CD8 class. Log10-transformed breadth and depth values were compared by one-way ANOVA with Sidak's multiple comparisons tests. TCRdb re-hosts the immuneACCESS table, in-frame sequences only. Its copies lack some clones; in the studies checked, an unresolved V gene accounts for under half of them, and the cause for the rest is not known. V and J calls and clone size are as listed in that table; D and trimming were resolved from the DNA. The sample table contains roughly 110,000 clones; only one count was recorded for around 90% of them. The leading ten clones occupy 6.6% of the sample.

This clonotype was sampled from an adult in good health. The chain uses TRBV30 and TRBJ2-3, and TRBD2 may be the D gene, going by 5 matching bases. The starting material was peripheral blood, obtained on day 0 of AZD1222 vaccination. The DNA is TGTGCCTGGAGTGCAGCGGAAAGCACAGATACGCAGTATTTT. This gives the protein CAWSAAESTDTQYF.